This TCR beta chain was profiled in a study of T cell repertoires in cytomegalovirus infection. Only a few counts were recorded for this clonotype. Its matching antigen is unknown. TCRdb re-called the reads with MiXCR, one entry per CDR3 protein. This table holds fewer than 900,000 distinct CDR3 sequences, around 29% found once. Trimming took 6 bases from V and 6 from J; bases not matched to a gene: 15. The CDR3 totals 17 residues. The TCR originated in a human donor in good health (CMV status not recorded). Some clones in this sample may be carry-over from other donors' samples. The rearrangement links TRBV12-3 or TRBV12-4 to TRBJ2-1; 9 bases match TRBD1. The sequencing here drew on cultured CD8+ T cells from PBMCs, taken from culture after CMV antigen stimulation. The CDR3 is CASSPTAGQGSGNEQFF. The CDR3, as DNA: TGTGCCAGCAGCCCGACTGCGGGACAGGGTTCGGGCAATGAGCAGTTCTTC.